Below, 20 T cell receptor beta chains from the same sample are listed, as sequenced in a study of T cells of healthy individuals. TCRdb reprocessed the 5' RACE reads via MiXCR and lists one record per CDR3 protein. Of about 96,000 distinct CDR3 sequences detected, around 17% appear once; the ten largest clones hold under 7.5%. These receptors all stem from a human donor in good health.

The rearrangement links TRBV6-5 to TRBJ2-7; weak D call: TRBD2 (5 bases). Germline V gives CDR1 MNHEY, CDR2 SVGAGI. This CDR3 region has 12 residues. V shed 2 bases and J shed 6 bases, with 8 bases lying between them. CDR3 bases: TGTGCCAGCAGTTACGGCCGGGGCGAGCAGTACTTC. This codes for CASSYGRGEQYF.

This clonotype has more than one count but fewer than ten. CDR3 coding DNA: TGTGCCAGCAGCCCGACCGGCGAGGGCCGTGAGACCCAGTACTTC. Residues: CASSPTGEGRETQYF. The V call is TRBV7-3, the J call TRBJ2-5; tentatively, D is TRBD2 (5 bases). In germline, CDR1 is SGHTA, CDR2 FQGTGA. Between the trimmed V and J ends, which lost 5 bases and 5 bases, there was a span of 18 bases. The length of the CDR3 is 15 residues.

This clonotype was observed many times. The chain links TRBV29-1 to TRBJ1-1; no firm D call. Germline V gene lookup returns CDR1 SQVTM and CDR2 ANQGSEA. The CDR3 length is 12 residues. V was shortened by 2 bases and J by 3 bases, with 7 bases between the two germline ends. The CDR3 sequence: CSVELGYTEAFF. In nucleotides, the CDR3 is TGCAGCGTTGAACTGGGATACACTGAAGCTTTCTTT. Full variable domain (missing parts from reference TRBV29-1 and TRBJ1-1): SAVISQKPSRDICQRGTSLTIQCQVDSQVTMMFWYRQQPGQSLTLIATANQGSEATYESGFVIDKFPISRPNLTFSTLTVSNMSPEDSSIYLCSVELGYTEAFFGQGTRLTVV.

This clonotype was counted between two and nine times. The V and J genes are TRBV10-2 and TRBJ2-5; 11 positions match TRBD2. Germline CDR1 is WSHSY and CDR2 is SAAADI. Trimming removed 1 base from V and 5 bases from J; junction bases left unmatched: 3. This CDR3 region has 15 residues. The CDR3 nucleotides are TGCGCCAGCAGTGAGTTAGCGGGGGGGTCGGAGACCCAGTACTTC. This codes for CASSELAGGSETQYF.

The chain links TRBV7-9 to TRBJ2-1; weak D call: TRBD2 (6 bases). The CDR3 loop spans 15 amino acids. V was cut by 5 bases and J by 1 base, with 12 bases left in between. CDR1 is SEHNR and CDR2 is FQNEAQ in the germline V gene (reference sequence). Written as DNA, the CDR3 is TGTGCCAGCAGCCCCTATGGGGGGTCCTACAATGAGCAGTTCTTC. This gives the protein CASSPYGGSYNEQFF.

The chain joins TRBV27 to TRBJ2-7, with 7 bases lining up with TRBD1. The CDR3 consists of 13 residues. Trimming took 4 bases from V and 6 from J; bases not matched to a gene: 6. Germline-derived CDR1 and CDR2 are MNHEY and SMNVEV (reference sequence). The CDR3 here is CASSSNRGAEQYF. The DNA for the CDR3 is TGTGCCAGCAGTTCCAACAGGGGAGCCGAGCAGTACTTC.

V is TRBV4-1 and J is TRBJ1-1; no definite D call. Germline CDR1 reads MGHRA; CDR2 reads YSYEKL. With 1 base removed from V and 8 bases from J, the gap between germline ends came to 20 bases. The CDR3 is 16 residues long. Here the CDR3 DNA reads TGCGCCAGCAGCCAAGTATCAGGAGGCAACTCCATCGAAGCTTTCTTT. The encoded protein is CASSQVSGGNSIEAFF.

This clonotype was observed once. The chain recombines TRBV19 with TRBJ1-1; D is unresolved. Trimming removed 8 bases at V and 5 bases at J, with 15 bases between. Germline V gene sequence: CDR1 LNHDA, CDR2 SQIVND (reference sequence). CDR3 length: 13 amino acids. CDR3 nucleotides: TGTGCCAGTCAGCCACGAGCTGGTACTGAAGCTTTCTTT. This gives the protein CASQPRAGTEAFF. The full variable domain, its missing parts supplied by reference TRBV19 and TRBJ1-1, is DGGITQSPKYLFRKEGQNVTLSCEQNLNHDAMYWYRQDPGQGLRLIYYSQIVNDFQKGDIAEGYSVSREKKESFPLTVTSAQKNPTAFYLCASQPRAGTEAFFGQGTRLTVV.

V and J are TRBV5-1 and TRBJ2-2, with D perhaps matching TRBD1 or TRBD2 (6 bases each). Germline lookup yields CDR1 SGHRS and CDR2 YFSETQ. V was trimmed by 7 bases and J by 3 bases, leaving 13 bases between them. The CDR3 consists of 14 residues. The CDR3 loop is CASRGPSDTGELFF. CDR3 in DNA: TGCGCCAGCCGGGGGCCGTCGGACACCGGGGAGCTGTTTTTT.

The chain joins TRBV15 to TRBJ2-3, with D unresolved. This CDR3 contains 15 residues. Trimming took 1 base from V and 2 from J, leaving 10 bases between them. Germline CDR1 is LNHNV and CDR2 is YYDKDF (reference sequence). CDR3 loop: CATSRAGGTTDTQYF. The CDR3 coding sequence is TGTGCCACCAGCAGAGCGGGCGGAACCACAGATACGCAGTATTTT. Using reference TRBV15 and TRBJ2-3 for the parts outside the CDR3, the full variable domain is DAMVIQNPRYQVTQFGKPVTLSCSQTLNHNVMYWYQQKSSQAPKLLFHYYDKDFNNEADTPDNFQSRRPNTSFCFLDIRSPGLGDTAMYLCATSRAGGTTDTQYFGPGTRLTVL.

This clonotype was seen a handful of times. The V gene is TRBV5-6, the J gene TRBJ2-1; D perhaps matches TRBD2 (6 bases). V was shortened by 0 bases and J by 7 bases, with 11 bases between the two germline ends. From germline, CDR1 is SGHDT and CDR2 YYEEEE. The CDR3 has 14 residues. The CDR3 is CASSLETRENEQFF. CDR3 sequence (DNA): TGTGCCAGCAGCTTGGAGACTAGGGAGAATGAGCAGTTCTTC.

The V and J genes are TRBV18 and TRBJ1-2; no clear D gene. The CDR3 runs 13 residues. V lost 1 base, J lost 6 bases, and 9 bases lay in between. Germline V gene data show CDR1 as KGHSH and CDR2 as LQKENI. The CDR3 nucleotides read TGTGCCAGCTCACCACAGGAAGGCCATGGCTACACCTTC. The encoded protein is CASSPQEGHGYTF.

This chain joins TRBV28 and TRBJ1-5, with D hard to call. Germline CDR1 is MDHEN and CDR2 is SYDVKM. This CDR3 region has 16 residues. Deletions cut 2 bases from V and 7 bases from J, with 18 bases between. CDR3 sequence (DNA): TGTGCCAGCAGTTTACCCTCCAGGTGGCTTCGCCAGCCCCAGCATTTT. Translation: CASSLPSRWLRQPQHF.

In its sample, this clonotype was seen a few times. The chain carries TRBV7-2 and TRBJ2-1, with 10 nucleotides matching TRBD1. The CDR3 sequence is 16 residues long. Germline values: CDR1 SGHTA, CDR2 FQGNSA. With V trimmed by 5 bases and J by 5 bases, 9 bases remained unmatched. The CDR3 region is CASSNLGTGAHNEQFF. DNA for the CDR3: TGTGCCAGCAGCAACCTCGGGACAGGGGCCCACAATGAGCAGTTCTTC.

With regard to this clonotype: A much larger clone sits a single nucleotide away, making a read error possible. The rearrangement uses TRBV29-1 and TRBJ2-1; 10 nucleotides match TRBD2. The CDR3 consists of 14 residues. From germline, CDR1 is SQVTM and CDR2 ANQGSEA. Trimming removed 2 bases from V and 9 bases from J; junction bases left unmatched: 7. The CDR3 sequence is CSVEKREGNFEQFF. CDR3 bases: TGCAGCGTTGAAAAGCGGGAGGGCAATTTTGAGCAGTTCTTC.

The genes are TRBV10-3 and TRBJ2-1; 10 bases line up with TRBD2. Looked up from germline, CDR1 is ENHRY and CDR2 is SYGVKD. Trimming removed 1 base from V and 8 bases from J; junction bases left unmatched: 8. The CDR3 contains 16 residues. The CDR3 coding sequence is TGTGCCATCAGTGAGTTACAGCGGGAGGGCCGGCATGAGCAGTTCTTC. Translating gives CAISELQREGRHEQFF.

This sequence joins TRBV7-2 and TRBJ1-5, with no clear D. V was trimmed by 7 bases and J by 3 bases, leaving 16 bases between them. The CDR3 covers 15 residues. In germline, CDR1 is SGHTA, CDR2 FQGNSA. The CDR3 DNA sequence: TGTGCCAGCACCCAAATGGGCAGCGCCAATCAGCCCCAGCATTTT. It yields the protein CASTQMGSANQPQHF.

This rearrangement joins TRBV7-8 to TRBJ2-3; 13 bases fit TRBD2. The CDR3 spans 16 residues. With V trimmed by 5 bases and J by 3 bases, 5 bases remained unmatched. Germline V gene sequence: CDR1 SGHVS, CDR2 FQNEAQ. CDR3 amino acids: CASSEGLAGLTDTQYF. DNA for the CDR3: TGTGCCAGCAGCGAGGGACTAGCGGGGTTAACAGATACGCAGTATTTT.

This clonotype appeared many times. The rearrangement links TRBV7-9 to TRBJ1-1; unclear D gene. Germline lookup yields CDR1 SEHNR and CDR2 FQNEAQ (reference sequence). The CDR3 covers 13 residues. The V gene lost 6 bases and the J gene lost 1 base, with 9 bases spanning the gap. CDR3 nucleotides: TGTGCCAGCAGTTTTGACGGGAACACTGAAGCTTTCTTT. This gives the protein CASSFDGNTEAFF.

This clonotype has ten or more counts. The chain couples TRBV7-9 to TRBJ2-3, with 8 bases aligning to TRBD2. Trimming at V came to 5 bases and at J to 4 bases, leaving 8 bases not matched to a gene. This CDR3 region has 15 residues. The V gene's germline CDR1 is SEHNR and CDR2 FQNEAQ (reference sequence). The CDR3 DNA sequence: TGTGCCAGCAGCACATTAGCGGGACGATCAGATACGCAGTATTTT. Residues: CASSTLAGRSDTQYF.